The clone carrying this T cell receptor beta chain has a single count. Its target is not known. This entry is derived from a study of cytomegalovirus exposure and HLA in healthy donors. Background on the study: Out of several hundred genotyped donors, about 84% belonged to the Caucasian-associated ancestry cluster.

Findings of the study overall: The authors later found TCR association rates varying by HLA locus, with DRB1 most and HLA-C fewest. In a later analysis, specific HLA alleles were associated with 15,000 or so TCR beta sequences at a 0.05 false discovery rate.

PCR used 60 Vbeta primers and 13 Jbeta primers. Data came from immunoSEQ multiplex PCR; TCRdb stores just in-frame clones and leaves some out. The sample consists of approximately 74,000 clones, 75% of them appearing once. The sequenced sample was PBMCs. This sequence originates from a middle-aged woman in good health and CMV-seronegative.

CDR3 nucleotides: TGTGCCAGCAGCTTGTATAAGGGGTTTACCTCGGATCAGCCCCAGCATTTT. It codes for CASSLYKGFTSDQPQHF. The chain links TRBV5-6 to TRBJ1-5; D perhaps matches TRBD1 (5 bases). The germline CDR1 and CDR2 sequences are SGHDT and YYEEEE. The CDR3 runs 17 residues. The V gene lost 1 base and the J gene lost 5 bases, with 19 bases spanning the gap.